The sequence of this TCR beta chain was determined in a study of cytomegalovirus exposure and HLA in healthy donors. Clones were read by immunoSEQ multiplex PCR, and TCRdb kept only the in-frame ones, dropping some. The table includes 200,000 to 300,000 clones, roughly 86% detected once. The CDR3 sequence is 14 residues long. J was trimmed by 7 bases and V by 6 bases; bases with no gene match: 2. Germline CDR1 and CDR2: SNHLY and FYNNEI. Sequenced material: PBMCs. This rearrangement joins TRBV2 to TRBJ2-3, with 15 nucleotides matching TRBD2. This TCR was recovered from a woman aged 30 to 39 in good health and CMV-seropositive. In DNA, the CDR3 is TGTGCCAGCAGGGGGACTAGCGGGAGGAATACGCAGTATTTT. Its protein product is CASRGTSGRNTQYF.